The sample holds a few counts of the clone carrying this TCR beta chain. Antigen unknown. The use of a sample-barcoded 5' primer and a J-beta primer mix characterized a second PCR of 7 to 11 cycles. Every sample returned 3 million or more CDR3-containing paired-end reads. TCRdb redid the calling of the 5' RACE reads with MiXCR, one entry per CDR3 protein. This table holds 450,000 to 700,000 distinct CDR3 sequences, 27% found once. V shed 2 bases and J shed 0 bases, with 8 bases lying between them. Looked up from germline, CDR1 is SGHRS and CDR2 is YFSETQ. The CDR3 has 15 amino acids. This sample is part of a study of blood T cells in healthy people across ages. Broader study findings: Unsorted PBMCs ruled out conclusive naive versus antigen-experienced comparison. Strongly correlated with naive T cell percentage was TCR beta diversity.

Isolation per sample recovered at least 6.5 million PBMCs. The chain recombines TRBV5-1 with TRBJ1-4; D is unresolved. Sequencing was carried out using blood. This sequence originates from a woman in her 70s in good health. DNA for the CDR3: TGCGCCAGCAGCTTACCGACTGCAACTAATGAAAAACTGTTTTTT. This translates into CASSLPTATNEKLFF.